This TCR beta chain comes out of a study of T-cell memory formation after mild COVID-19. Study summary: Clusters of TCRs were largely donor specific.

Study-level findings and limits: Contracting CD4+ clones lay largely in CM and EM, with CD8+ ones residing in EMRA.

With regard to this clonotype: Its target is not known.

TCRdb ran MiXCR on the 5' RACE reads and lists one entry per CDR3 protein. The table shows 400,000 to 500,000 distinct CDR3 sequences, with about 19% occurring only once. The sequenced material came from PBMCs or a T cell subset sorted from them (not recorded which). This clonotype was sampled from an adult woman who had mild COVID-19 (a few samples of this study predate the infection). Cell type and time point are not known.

The CDR3 here is CASSQVPLNTGELFF. The CDR3 DNA reads as TGTGCCAGCAGCCAGGTCCCATTAAACACCGGGGAGCTGTTTTTT. This chain uses TRBV3-1 with TRBJ2-2; D is unclear. The CDR3 spans 15 residues. V lost 3 bases and J 2 bases, leaving 10 bases between the germline ends. Germline CDR1 LGHDT, CDR2 YNNKEL (reference sequence).